The 14 T cell receptor beta chains presented below share a single source sample, sequenced in a study of T cells after yellow fever vaccination (dated by TCRdb to the late 2010s). The treatment or condition label here, explained by the study, means: live attenuated yellow fever vaccine strain. Library preparation employed 5' RACE. Instrument used: Illumina HiSeq 2500. The raw public data were reprocessed by TCRdb itself: fastp quality trimming at Q25, MiXCR clonotype calling, in-frame beta chains only. One record per CDR3 amino acid sequence lists the most common genes and DNA. In all, the sample holds hundreds of thousands of distinct CDR3 sequences, and roughly an eighth of those were seen once. In total, the top ten clones hold about 16% of the sample. This specimen was PBMCs, taken on the day of the yellow fever booster vaccination. These receptors came from a young man who received the YFV17D yellow fever vaccine.

This clonotype was observed a few times. The chain is built from TRBV29-1 and TRBJ2-7, with 9 positions matching TRBD1. The CDR3 has 12 amino acids. The V and J ends lost 6 bases and 4 bases, in that order; junction bases with no gene match: 4. CDR1 is SQVTM and CDR2 is ANQGSEA in the germline V gene. The CDR3 loop reads CSVGTGRYEQYF. CDR3 sequence (DNA): TGCAGCGTGGGGACAGGGCGGTACGAGCAGTACTTC.

This clonotype has a handful of counts. The rearrangement uses TRBV20-1 and TRBJ2-1; tentative D call: TRBD2 (6 bases). This CDR3 has 17 amino acids. Germline CDR1 reads DFQATT; CDR2 reads SNEGSKA (reference sequence). V lost 4 bases to trimming and J lost 4 bases, with 23 bases between them. The CDR3 spells CSAINFRTISQYNEQFF. The CDR3 bases are TGCAGTGCTATAAATTTCAGGACTATTAGCCAATACAATGAGCAGTTCTTC.

The chain recombines TRBV18 with TRBJ1-6, with D uncertain. The CDR3 totals 15 residues. Germline V lookup: CDR1 KGHSH, CDR2 LQKENI. Trimming cost V 0 bases and J 8 bases, with 11 bases left between them. In DNA, the CDR3 is TGTGCCAGCTCACCACCGAAGGTCGGTGATTCACCCCTCCACTTT. Its translation is CASSPPKVGDSPLHF. Together with reference TRBV18 and TRBJ1-6, the CDR3 gives the full variable domain: NAGVMQNPRHLVRRRGQEARLRCSPMKGHSHVYWYRQLPEEGLKFMVYLQKENIIDESGMPKERFSAEFPKEGPSILRIQQVVRGDSAAYFCASSPPKVGDSPLHFGNGTRLTVT.

This chain connects TRBV12-3 or TRBV12-4 to TRBJ2-1, with 8 bases identical to TRBD2. This CDR3 comprises 17 residues. V was pared by 3 bases and J by 6 bases, with 13 bases of the junction left unmatched. CDR3 sequence reads: CASSFRTSGNRGNEQFF. Here the CDR3 DNA reads TGTGCCAGCAGTTTCCGTACTAGCGGTAACCGTGGCAATGAGCAGTTCTTC.

The chain joins TRBV5-1 to TRBJ2-1, with 8 positions matching TRBD2. CDR3 length: 16 residues. With 4 bases clipped from V and 2 bases from J, the junction kept 8 bases outside the gene matches. Germline lookup yields CDR1 SGHRS and CDR2 YFSETQ. The CDR3 spells CASSTTTSGPYNEQFF. Here the CDR3 DNA reads TGCGCCAGCAGCACCACTACTAGCGGTCCCTACAATGAGCAGTTCTTC.

This clonotype has a handful of counts. This chain uses TRBV7-9 with TRBJ2-7, with 11 positions matching TRBD1. V shed 5 bases and J 5 bases; nucleotides not matched to a gene: 20. CDR3 length: 19 amino acids. Germline CDR1 SEHNR, CDR2 FQNEAQ (reference sequence). CDR3 sequence: CASSPKPKGTGGSLNEQYF. Here the CDR3 DNA reads TGTGCCAGCAGCCCGAAGCCGAAGGGGACAGGGGGATCCCTGAACGAGCAGTACTTC. The whole variable domain, filled in from reference TRBV7-9 and TRBJ2-7, reads DTGVSQNPRHKITKRGQNVTFRCDPISEHNRLYWYRQTLGQGPEFLTYFQNEAQLEKSRLLSDRFSAERPKGSFSTLEIQRTEQGDSAMYLCASSPKPKGTGGSLNEQYFGPGTRLTVT.

There are a few counts of this clonotype. The rearrangement uses TRBV5-1 and TRBJ2-3; D might be TRBD1 or TRBD2, each matching 6 bases. Germline CDR1 SGHRS, CDR2 YFSETQ. This CDR3 is built from 15 residues. Trimming took 4 bases from V and 5 from J, leaving 17 bases between them. CDR3: CASSLDGGREDTQYF. The CDR3 DNA reads TGCGCCAGCAGCCTGGATGGGGGGCGGGAAGATACGCAGTATTTT. The full variable domain, with the rest looked up from reference TRBV5-1 and TRBJ2-3, is KAGVTQTPRYLIKTRGQQVTLSCSPISGHRSVSWYQQTPGQGLQFLFEYFSETQRNKGNFPGRFSGRQFSNSRSEMNVSTLELGDSALYLCASSLDGGREDTQYFGPGTRLTVL.

The V gene is TRBV29-1, the J gene TRBJ2-2; 10 bases fit TRBD1. V shed 5 bases and J 7 bases; nucleotides not matched to a gene: 7. The germline gives CDR1 SQVTM, CDR2 ANQGSEA. CDR3 length: 14 residues. DNA of the CDR3: TGCAGCGTTCGACAGGGGGCAGAAAACGGGGAGCTGTTTTTT. Protein sequence: CSVRQGAENGELFF.

V is TRBV20-1 and J is TRBJ2-7, with 11 bases lining up with TRBD1. The V segment lost 6 bases and the J segment 2 bases; nucleotides outside the gene matches: 3. The CDR3 has 13 residues. Germline V lookup: CDR1 DFQATT, CDR2 SNEGSKA (reference sequence). The CDR3 DNA reads TGCAGTGCCCAGGGACAGGGGGCCTACGAGCAGTACTTC. Protein sequence: CSAQGQGAYEQYF.

The table lists this clonotype with a few counts. The CDR3 here is CSASTASGGTGELFF. DNA for the CDR3: TGCAGTGCTAGTACGGCTAGCGGAGGCACCGGGGAGCTGTTTTTT. The V call is TRBV20-1, the J call TRBJ2-2; 7 bases match TRBD2. This CDR3 comprises 15 residues. V shed 3 bases, J shed 4 bases, and the junction held 8 bases outside the gene matches. Germline values: CDR1 DFQATT, CDR2 SNEGSKA (reference sequence).

In its sample, this clonotype was seen a few times. This sequence joins TRBV10-3 and TRBJ2-1; D gene unclear. Germline assignment: CDR1 ENHRY and CDR2 SYGVKD. V lost 4 bases and J lost 7, with 8 bases in between. The CDR3 length is 12 residues. CDR3 sequence: CAISVVENEQFF. The CDR3 nucleotides are TGTGCCATCAGTGTAGTGGAAAATGAGCAGTTCTTC.

This clonotype has more than one count but fewer than ten. The V call is TRBV9, the J call TRBJ2-2; unclear D gene. In germline, CDR1 is SGDLS, CDR2 YYNGEE. The CDR3 is 18 amino acids. V lost 0 bases and J lost 4, with 19 bases in between. CDR3 sequence reads: CASSVGPSEAELTGELFF. CDR3 nucleotide sequence: TGTGCCAGCAGCGTAGGGCCCTCTGAGGCGGAACTCACCGGGGAGCTGTTTTTT. The full variable domain, with the rest looked up from reference TRBV9 and TRBJ2-2, is DSGVTQTPKHLITATGQRVTLRCSPRSGDLSVYWYQQSLDQGLQFLIQYYNGEERAKGNILERFSAQQFPDLHSELNLSSLELGDSALYFCASSVGPSEAELTGELFFGEGSRLTVL.

In this sample, this clonotype turned up a few times. The J gene is TRBJ2-1, the V gene TRBV7-2, with 7 positions matching TRBD2. The J segment lost 3 bases and the V segment lost 7 bases, leaving 12 bases of the junction unmatched. Germline-derived CDR1 and CDR2 are SGHTA and FQGNSA. The CDR3 loop spans 16 amino acids. The CDR3: CASTRVGGGLYNEQFF. Here the CDR3 DNA reads TGTGCCAGCACCCGGGTCGGGGGAGGGCTCTACAATGAGCAGTTCTTC.

This clonotype was found a few times. The CDR3 loop reads CASSGSVKAGELFF. Here the CDR3 DNA reads TGTGCCAGCAGTGGCTCAGTAAAAGCCGGGGAGCTGTTTTTT. The V and J genes are TRBV6-5 and TRBJ2-2; D is ambiguous. The CDR3 length is 14 residues. Trimming shortened V by 5 bases and J by 6 bases, and 13 bases separated the two germline ends. Germline loops: CDR1 MNHEY, CDR2 SVGAGI.